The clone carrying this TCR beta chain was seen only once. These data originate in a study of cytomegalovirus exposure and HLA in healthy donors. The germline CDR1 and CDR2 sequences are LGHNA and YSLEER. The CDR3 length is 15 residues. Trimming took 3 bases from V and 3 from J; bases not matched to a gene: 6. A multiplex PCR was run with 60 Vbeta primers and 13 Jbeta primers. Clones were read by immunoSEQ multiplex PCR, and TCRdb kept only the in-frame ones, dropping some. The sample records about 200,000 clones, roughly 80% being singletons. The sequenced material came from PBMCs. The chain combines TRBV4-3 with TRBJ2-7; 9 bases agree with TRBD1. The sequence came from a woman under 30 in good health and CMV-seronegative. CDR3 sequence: CASSQWTGEVYEQYF. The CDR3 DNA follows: TGCGCCAGCAGCCAGTGGACAGGGGAAGTCTACGAGCAGTACTTC.